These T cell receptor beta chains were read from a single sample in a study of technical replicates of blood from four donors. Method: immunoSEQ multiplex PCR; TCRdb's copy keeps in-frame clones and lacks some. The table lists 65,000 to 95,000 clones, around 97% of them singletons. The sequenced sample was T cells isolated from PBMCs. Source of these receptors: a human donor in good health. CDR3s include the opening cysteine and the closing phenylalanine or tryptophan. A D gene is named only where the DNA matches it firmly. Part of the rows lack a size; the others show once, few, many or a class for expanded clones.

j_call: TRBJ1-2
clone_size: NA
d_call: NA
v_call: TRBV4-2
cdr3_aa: CASSQEGGARGYTF
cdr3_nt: TGTGCCAGCAGCCAAGAGGGGGGGGCGCGTGGCTACACCTTC

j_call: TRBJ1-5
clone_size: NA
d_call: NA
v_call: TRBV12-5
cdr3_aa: CASGGKPQHF
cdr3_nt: TGTGCTAGTGGCGGGAAGCCCCAGCATTTT

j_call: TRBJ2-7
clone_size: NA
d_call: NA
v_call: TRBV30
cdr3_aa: CAWAPSTDEQYF
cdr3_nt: TGTGCCTGGGCTCCTAGTACCGACGAGCAGTACTTC

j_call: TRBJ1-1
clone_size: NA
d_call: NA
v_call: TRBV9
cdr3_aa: CASSVGGENTEAFF
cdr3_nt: TGTGCCAGCAGCGTTGGGGGCGAGAACACTGAAGCTTTCTTT

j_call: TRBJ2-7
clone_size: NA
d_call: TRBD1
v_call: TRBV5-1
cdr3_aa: CASSIGTGDYEQYF
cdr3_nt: TGCGCCAGCAGCATAGGGACAGGGGACTACGAGCAGTACTTC

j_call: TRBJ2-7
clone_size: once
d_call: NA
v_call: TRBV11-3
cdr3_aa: CASSRLFGNQKSYEQYF
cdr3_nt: TGTGCCAGCAGTAGGTTATTCGGGAACCAAAAAAGCTACGAGCAGTACTTC

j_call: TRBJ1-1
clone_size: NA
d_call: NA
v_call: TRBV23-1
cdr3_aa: CASSLQGMTEAFF
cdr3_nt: TGCGCCAGCAGTCTTCAGGGTATGACTGAAGCTTTCTTT

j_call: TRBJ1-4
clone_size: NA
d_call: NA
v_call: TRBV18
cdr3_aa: CASSLPGGGEKLFF
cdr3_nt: TGTGCCAGCTCCCTACCGGGGGGAGGTGAAAAACTGTTTTTT

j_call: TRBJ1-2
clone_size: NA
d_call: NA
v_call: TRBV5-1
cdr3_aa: CASSLGQAYYGYTF
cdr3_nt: TGCGCCAGCAGCTTGGGACAGGCCTACTATGGCTACACCTTC

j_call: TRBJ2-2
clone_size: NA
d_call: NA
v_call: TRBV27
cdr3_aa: CASSLEFELNTGELFF
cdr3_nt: TGTGCCAGCAGTTTAGAGTTCGAACTCAACACCGGGGAGCTGTTTTTT

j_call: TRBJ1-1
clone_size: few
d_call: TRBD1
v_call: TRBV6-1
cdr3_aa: CASSVDRMNTEAFF
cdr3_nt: TGTGCCAGCAGTGTGGACAGGATGAACACTGAAGCTTTCTTT

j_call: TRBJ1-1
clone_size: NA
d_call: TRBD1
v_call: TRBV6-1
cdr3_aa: CASRSTGGATEAFF
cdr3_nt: TGTGCCAGCAGATCTACAGGGGGCGCGACTGAAGCTTTCTTT

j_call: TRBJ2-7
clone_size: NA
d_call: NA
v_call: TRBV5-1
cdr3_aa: CASSMVAYEQYF
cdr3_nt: TGCGCCAGCAGCATGGTCGCCTACGAGCAGTACTTC

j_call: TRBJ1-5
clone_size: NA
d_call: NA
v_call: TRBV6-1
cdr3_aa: CASSGTITPQHF
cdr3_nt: TGTGCCAGCAGCGGTACTATAACACCCCAGCATTTT

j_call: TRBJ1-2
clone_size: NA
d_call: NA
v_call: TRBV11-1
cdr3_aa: CASSLRGYTF
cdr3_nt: TGTGCCAGCAGCTTACGTGGCTACACCTTC